The source of this TCR beta chain is a study of cytomegalovirus exposure and HLA in healthy donors. The wider study: The Caucasian-associated ancestry cluster held roughly 81% of under 450 genotyped donors.

This clone turned up a few times. In the PCR, 60 Vbeta and 13 Jbeta primers were used. TCRdb's copy holds only in-frame clones and misses some; the assay was immunoSEQ multiplex PCR. Seen here are under 200,000 clones, 70% to 80% observed once, and the top ten hold approximately 0.4%. Germline CDR1 reads SGHTA; CDR2 reads FQGTGA. V lost 6 bases to trimming and J lost 2 bases; unmatched junction nucleotides: 9. The CDR3 runs to 16 residues. The TCR sequence derives from a male donor in good health and CMV-seropositive. The specimen was PBMCs. The chain couples TRBV7-3 to TRBJ2-2; TRBD1 agrees at 7 bases. This CDR3 reads CASSDADRANTGELFF. CDR3 nucleotide sequence: TGTGCCAGCAGTGACGCAGACAGGGCCAACACCGGGGAGCTGTTTTTT.